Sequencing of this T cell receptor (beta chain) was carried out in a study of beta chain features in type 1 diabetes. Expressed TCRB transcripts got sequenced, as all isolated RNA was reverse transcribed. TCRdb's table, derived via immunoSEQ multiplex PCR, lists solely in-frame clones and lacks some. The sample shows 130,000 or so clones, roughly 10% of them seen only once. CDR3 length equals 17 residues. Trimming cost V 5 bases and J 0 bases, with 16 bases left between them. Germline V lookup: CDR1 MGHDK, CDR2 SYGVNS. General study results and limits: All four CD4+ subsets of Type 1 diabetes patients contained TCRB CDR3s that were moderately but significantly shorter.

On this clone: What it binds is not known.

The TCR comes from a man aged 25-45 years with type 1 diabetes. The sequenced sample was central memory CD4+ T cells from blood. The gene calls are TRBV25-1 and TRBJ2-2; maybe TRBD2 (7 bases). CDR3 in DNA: TGTGCCAGCAGTCACAGGGCGGGGGCCTCGAACACCGGGGAGCTGTTTTTT. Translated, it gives CASSHRAGASNTGELFF.